The 32 T cell receptor beta chains in this list originate from one sample, sequenced in a study of control samples from healthy donors and cancer patients. Here immunoSEQ multiplex PCR was the method, and the copy in TCRdb shows in-frame clones only, minus some. The repertoire holds approximately 86,000 clones, with over 75% as singletons. The sample consisted of blood. These TCRs come from a woman in her forties in good health.

The chain employs TRBV30 and TRBJ2-1, with 7 nucleotides matching TRBD1. The germline gives CDR1 GTSNPN, CDR2 SVGIG (reference sequence). V shed 4 bases and J 4 bases; nucleotides not matched to a gene: 1. There are 12 residues in the CDR3. The CDR3 DNA is TGTGCCTGGACAGGGGGTTACAATGAGCAGTTCTTC. Protein sequence: CAWTGGYNEQFF.

V gene TRBV6-6 combines with J gene TRBJ2-1; D is unclear. The length of the CDR3 is 11 residues. Trimming took off 5 bases at V and 9 bases at J, with 8 bases between the two ends. Germline V gene lookup returns CDR1 MNHNY and CDR2 SVGAGI (reference sequence). Written as DNA, the CDR3 is TGTGCCAGCAGTCCCTACGGTGAGCAGTTCTTC. The encoded protein is CASSPYGEQFF.

The chain has TRBV4-3 and TRBJ2-2; 8 bases are a match to TRBD1. With 4 bases clipped from V and 3 bases from J, the junction kept 7 bases outside the gene matches. The CDR3 spans 16 residues. CDR1 LGHNA and CDR2 YSLEER come from the germline V gene. CDR3 sequence: CASSPVQGGYTGELFF. The DNA of the CDR3 is TGCGCCAGCAGCCCCGTACAGGGGGGATACACCGGGGAGCTGTTTTTT.

This chain connects TRBV6-2 or TRBV6-3 to TRBJ2-1, with D perhaps TRBD1 (6 bases). This CDR3 comprises 14 residues. The V end was cut by 2 bases, the J end by 5 bases, with 10 bases between. Germline V gene lookup returns CDR1 MNHEY and CDR2 SVGEGT. The CDR3 DNA sequence: TGTGCCAGCAGTTACCGGCAGGGGCACAATGAGCAGTTCTTC. Its protein product is CASSYRQGHNEQFF.

J is TRBJ1-2 and V is TRBV19; unclear D gene. CDR3 length: 14 residues. Germline CDR1 is LNHDA and CDR2 is SQIVND (reference sequence). V lost 2 bases, J lost 0 bases, and 7 bases lay in between. DNA of the CDR3: TGTGCCAGTAGTATAAAGGGCCCTAACTATGGCTACACCTTC. As protein: CASSIKGPNYGYTF.

The chain is built from TRBV5-1 and TRBJ2-7; 10 positions match TRBD1. CDR1 and CDR2 (germline): SGHRS, YFSETQ. Trimming at V came to 4 bases and at J to 12 bases, leaving 13 bases not matched to a gene. The CDR3 sequence is 14 residues long. This chain's CDR3 is CASSLGQGDLRTYF. In DNA form, the CDR3 reads TGCGCCAGCAGCCTAGGACAGGGGGACCTACGAACGTACTTC.

The chain combines TRBV6-6 with TRBJ1-1, with D perhaps TRBD1 (6 bases). Between the trimmed V and J ends, which lost 7 bases and 3 bases, there was a span of 15 bases. This CDR3 is built from 14 residues. Germline CDR1 reads MNHNY; CDR2 reads SVGAGI (reference sequence). CDR3 region: CASKIQGGDTEAFF. The CDR3 coding sequence is TGTGCCAGCAAAATACAGGGCGGGGACACTGAAGCTTTCTTT.

This chain joins TRBV5-6 and TRBJ1-5; perhaps TRBD1 as D (6 bases). This CDR3 contains 15 residues. V lost 3 bases, J lost 0 bases, and 10 bases lay in between. Per the germline V gene, CDR1 is SGHDT and CDR2 is YYEEEE. For the CDR3, the DNA is TGTGCCAGCAGCTCTGGACAGCATAGCAATCAGCCCCAGCATTTT. Translation gives CASSSGQHSNQPQHF.

V usage is TRBV10-3 and J usage is TRBJ1-3, with no clear D. The V and J ends lost 11 bases and 0 bases respectively, with 11 bases between them. The CDR3 is 13 residues long. Per germline, CDR1 ENHRY and CDR2 SYGVKD. The CDR3, as DNA: TGTGCCGTGACGGGAAGCTCTGGAAACACCATATATTTT. It translates to CAVTGSSGNTIYF.

The rearrangement joins TRBV5-5 to TRBJ2-7; D is possibly TRBD2 (6 bases). The germline V gene encodes CDR1 SGHKS and CDR2 YYEKEE (reference sequence). V dropped 5 bases and J dropped 4 bases, with 28 bases sitting between them. The CDR3 length is 18 residues. In nucleotides, the CDR3 is TGTGCCAGCAGTTTTCAGAAACCGGGACTCGATATCGTTTACGAGCAGTACTTC. Translating it yields CASSFQKPGLDIVYEQYF.

The V gene is TRBV12-3 or TRBV12-4, the J gene TRBJ1-5, with D possibly matching TRBD1 (5 bases). The CDR3 is 13 amino acids. V shed 6 bases and J shed 3 bases, with 9 bases lying between them. CDR3 coding DNA: TGTGCCAGCAGACGGGGGGACAATCAGCCCCAGCATTTT. Its protein product is CASRRGDNQPQHF.

V usage is TRBV6-2 or TRBV6-3 and J usage is TRBJ2-3; maybe TRBD2 (5 bases). The V end was cut by 4 bases, the J end by 6 bases, with 8 bases between. From germline, CDR1 is MNHEY and CDR2 SVGEGT. The CDR3 is 12 residues long. Here the CDR3 DNA reads TGTGCCAGCAGTTTGACGGGGGATACGCAGTATTTT. Protein: CASSLTGDTQYF.

The CDR3 region is CASSGGGSSYNEQFF. CDR3 DNA sequence: TGTGCCAGCAGCGGCGGGGGTAGCTCCTACAATGAGCAGTTCTTC. The chain joins TRBV7-9 to TRBJ2-1, with 7 bases aligning to TRBD2. The CDR3 covers 15 residues. Germline V gene lookup returns CDR1 SEHNR and CDR2 FQNEAQ (reference sequence). V was pared by 5 bases and J by 0 bases, with 4 bases of the junction left unmatched.

This clone has a single count. The gene calls are TRBV6-5 and TRBJ2-7; no clear D. The CDR3 sequence is 13 residues long. The germline gives CDR1 MNHEY, CDR2 SVGAGI. The V and J ends lost 11 bases and 0 bases respectively, with 14 bases between them. This CDR3 reads CAARASASYEQYF. The CDR3 DNA reads TGTGCCGCAAGGGCCTCCGCCTCCTACGAGCAGTACTTC.

J is TRBJ1-2 and V is TRBV5-8, with D possibly being TRBD1 (5 bases). V lost 2 bases and J 5 bases, leaving 16 bases between the germline ends. Germline CDR1 and CDR2: SGHTS and YDEGEE. The CDR3 covers 15 residues. The CDR3, as DNA: TGTGCCAGCAGCTTTCCCGACAGTCCTATTTATGGCTACACCTTC. It is translated as CASSFPDSPIYGYTF. Together with reference TRBV5-8 and TRBJ1-2, the CDR3 gives the full variable domain: EAGVTQSPTHLIKTRGQQATLRCSPISGHTSVYWYQQALGLGLQFLLWYDEGEERNRGNFPPRFSGRQFPNYSSELNVNALELEDSALYLCASSFPDSPIYGYTFGSGTRLTVV.

By share, this clone counts as large. The chain links TRBV3-1 (or the pseudogene TRBV3-2) to TRBJ1-1; no definite D call. From germline, CDR1 is LGHDT and CDR2 YNNKEL (reference sequence). Trimming removed 3 bases at V and 2 bases at J, with 13 bases between. The CDR3 contains 15 residues. As DNA, the CDR3 is TGTGCCAGCAGCCATTTTTCGGGAGGAAACACTGAAGCTTTCTTT. Translated: CASSHFSGGNTEAFF.

V and J are TRBV30 and TRBJ1-1; maybe TRBD1 (5 bases). Germline loops: CDR1 GTSNPN, CDR2 SVGIG (reference sequence). There are 15 residues in the CDR3. Between the trimmed V and J ends, which lost 0 bases and 2 bases, there was a span of 13 bases. CDR3 sequence reads: CAWSVWGRLNTEAFF. CDR3 coding DNA: TGTGCCTGGAGTGTATGGGGACGGCTAAACACTGAAGCTTTCTTT.

The rearrangement links TRBV7-2 to TRBJ1-1; 8 positions agree with TRBD1. The V gene's germline CDR1 is SGHTA and CDR2 FQGNSA. The CDR3 has 15 residues. The ends lost 5 bases at V and 4 bases at J; junction bases unmatched: 9. CDR3 nucleotides: TGTGCCAGCAGCCCCCGAACAGGGGGAGGCACTGAAGCTTTCTTT. Translating it yields CASSPRTGGGTEAFF.

The genes are TRBV7-2 and TRBJ2-3, with D tentatively TRBD1 or TRBD2 (5 bases each). From germline, CDR1 is SGHTA and CDR2 FQGNSA. The CDR3 covers 14 residues. Trimming stripped 0 bases from V and 1 base from J, with 5 bases between. The CDR3, as DNA: TGTGCCAGCAGCTTAGCGGGGGGCACAGATACGCAGTATTTT. It specifies CASSLAGGTDTQYF.

The chain couples TRBV3-1 (or the pseudogene TRBV3-2) to TRBJ1-4; perhaps TRBD1 as D (6 bases). Deletions cut 8 bases from V and 8 bases from J, with 18 bases between. The CDR3 has 14 residues. CDR1 and CDR2 (germline): LGHDT, YNNKEL (reference sequence). CDR3 loop: CASSEGTRREKLFF. The CDR3 DNA sequence: TGTGCCAGCTCAGAGGGGACACGACGGGAAAAACTGTTTTTT.

The rearrangement joins TRBV7-9 to TRBJ2-7; 11 nucleotides match TRBD1. CDR1 and CDR2 from the germline V gene are SEHNR and FQNEAQ (reference sequence). J was trimmed by 0 bases and V by 5 bases; bases with no gene match: 12. The CDR3 contains 18 residues. CDR3 amino acids: CASSPPGTGGPSSYEQYF. The CDR3 DNA reads TGTGCCAGCAGCCCGCCTGGGACAGGGGGACCCAGCTCCTACGAGCAGTACTTC.

Here the CDR3 reads CASSKLGENTIYF. The CDR3 DNA is TGTGCCAGCAGCAAACTAGGAGAAAACACCATATATTTT. The chain links TRBV21-1 to TRBJ1-3. TRBV21-1 is noted as a pseudogene. The CDR3 contains 13 residues.

V is TRBV2 and J is TRBJ2-1; D not certain. The length of the CDR3 is 15 residues. V dropped 7 bases and J dropped 1 base, with 14 bases sitting between them. Germline V gene sequence: CDR1 SNHLY, CDR2 FYNNEI. The CDR3 reads CASTPRMVSYNEQFF. The CDR3 coding sequence is TGTGCCAGCACTCCCCGGATGGTGTCCTACAATGAGCAGTTCTTC. Variable domain in full (rest from reference TRBV2 and TRBJ2-1): EPEVTQTPSHQVTQMGQEVILRCVPISNHLYFYWYRQILGQKVEFLVSFYNNEISEKSEIFDDQFSVERPDGSNFTLKIRSTKLEDSAMYFCASTPRMVSYNEQFFGPGTRLTVL.

This chain links TRBV25-1 with TRBJ2-5; tentative D call: TRBD2 (6 bases). The CDR3 runs 13 residues. Germline V gene lookup returns CDR1 MGHDK and CDR2 SYGVNS. Trimming removed 7 bases from V and 4 bases from J, with 13 bases in between. The CDR3 DNA reads TGTGCCAGCATCGCTCTGGGGGGAGAGACCCAGTACTTC. Translated: CASIALGGETQYF.

V usage is TRBV5-1 and J usage is TRBJ2-2; no reliable D call. Per germline, CDR1 SGHRS and CDR2 YFSETQ. V was clipped by 10 bases and J by 2 bases, with 15 bases between them. This CDR3 has 14 amino acids. The CDR3 here is CAGADQPNTGELFF. The CDR3 nucleotides read TGCGCCGGAGCAGATCAGCCTAACACCGGGGAGCTGTTTTTT.

The chain uses TRBV19 and TRBJ1-1; tentatively, D is TRBD1 (6 bases). CDR3 length: 12 amino acids. The ends were cut back, 6 bases at V and 6 bases at J, with 11 bases in the middle. Germline V lookup: CDR1 LNHDA, CDR2 SQIVND (reference sequence). CDR3 nucleotide sequence: TGTGCCAGTAGACCCCGGGGGCCTGAAGCTTTCTTT. Its translation: CASRPRGPEAFF.

This chain uses TRBV29-1 with TRBJ1-2; the match to TRBD1 covers 7 bases. Germline V gives CDR1 SQVTM, CDR2 ANQGSEA. The CDR3 is made up of 13 amino acids. Trimming removed 4 bases from V and 8 bases from J; junction bases left unmatched: 10. The DNA for the CDR3 is TGCAGCGTTGTTGGGACAGACAAGGGGGGCTACACCTTC. This sequence encodes CSVVGTDKGGYTF.

The chain carries TRBV11-3 and TRBJ2-1; D gene ambiguous. V was clipped by 0 bases and J by 8 bases, with 5 bases between them. Per germline, CDR1 SGHNT and CDR2 YENEEA. The CDR3 runs 12 residues. The CDR3 coding sequence is TGTGCCAGCAGCTTAGATCTTCATGAGCAGTTCTTC. This encodes CASSLDLHEQFF.

The rearrangement joins TRBV12-3 or TRBV12-4 to TRBJ2-1; D ambiguous. The length of the CDR3 is 13 residues. V lost 2 bases, J lost 6 bases, and 8 bases lay in between. The CDR3 region is CASSLRVGNEQFF. CDR3 sequence (DNA): TGTGCCAGCAGTTTAAGAGTGGGCAATGAGCAGTTCTTC.

The chain has TRBV9 and TRBJ1-4, with 7 nucleotides matching TRBD1. The CDR3 loop spans 17 amino acids. The V gene end was trimmed by 0 bases and the J gene end by 8 bases; junction bases not matched to a gene: 13. The germline V gene has CDR1 SGDLS and CDR2 YYNGEE. The DNA of the CDR3 is TGTGCCAGCAGCGTAGGAAATAATCAGGGGGTAGGCGAAAAACTGTTTTTT. Its translation: CASSVGNNQGVGEKLFF.

There are many counts of this clone. J is TRBJ1-5 and V is TRBV19, with 7 bases fitting TRBD1. The CDR3 consists of 15 residues. Germline V lookup: CDR1 LNHDA, CDR2 SQIVND (reference sequence). V gave up 6 bases and J gave up 1 base; unmatched junction bases: 6. The CDR3 DNA sequence: TGTGCCAGTAGCCCCCAACAGGGGAGCAATCAGCCCCAGCATTTT. It specifies CASSPQQGSNQPQHF. The variable domain in full, with the rest retrieved from reference TRBV19 and TRBJ1-5, is DGGITQSPKYLFRKEGQNVTLSCEQNLNHDAMYWYRQDPGQGLRLIYYSQIVNDFQKGDIAEGYSVSREKKESFPLTVTSAQKNPTAFYLCASSPQQGSNQPQHFGDGTRLSIL.

The chain uses TRBV27 and TRBJ1-2; weak D call: TRBD1 (5 bases). V was clipped by 6 bases and J by 0 bases, with 17 bases between them. Germline V gives CDR1 MNHEY, CDR2 SMNVEV (reference sequence). The CDR3 runs 16 residues. The CDR3 nucleotides are TGTGCCAGCAGACAAATTACAGGAACAGCTAACTATGGCTACACCTTC. This encodes CASRQITGTANYGYTF.